This T cell receptor beta chain was sequenced in a study of early stage breast cancer tumors. Overall study context: About 70% of the 16 invasive tumors were ER+, PR+ and HER2-. Eight ER+/PR+/HER2- tumors were invasive ductal; four were invasive lobular.

Blood replicates held 0.5 ug DNA, tumor or normal breast approximately 1.5 ug, two each. The repertoire was sequenced with immunoSEQ multiplex PCR; TCRdb's copy has only in-frame clones and lacks some. This table holds tens of thousands of clones, about 90% found once. The trim removed 1 base at V and 5 bases at J, leaving 12 bases unmatched. Looked up from germline, CDR1 is SGHVS and CDR2 is FNYEAQ. The CDR3 totals 18 residues. Concerning this clone itself: Antigen specificity is unknown.

Study results and limitations: Tumors had approximately 2.7-fold higher T cell density and higher clonality than adjacent normal breast tissue.

Sequencing was performed on blood. The chain links TRBV7-6 to TRBJ1-5, with 9 bases aligning to TRBD1. The TCR sequence derives from a person aged 70 to 79 with breast cancer. The CDR3 protein is CASSLVSGQGLYHQPQHF. The CDR3 DNA is TGTGCCAGCAGCTTAGTCTCTGGACAGGGGCTTTACCATCAGCCCCAGCATTTT.